This TCR beta chain stems from a study of CD8+CD57+ T cells in acquired aplastic anemia. Whoever was chosen for sequencing had shown CD8+CD57+ cell expansion by flow cytometry. Trimming removed 0 bases from V and 3 bases from J, with 9 bases in between. The CDR3 is 14 residues long. The V gene's germline CDR1 is SGHRS and CDR2 YFSETQ. Profiles of TCR beta VDJ and CDR3 were generated from a genomic DNA template. From the reads, TCRdb called clonotypes with MiXCR, one entry per CDR3 protein. The sample lists about 180,000 distinct CDR3 sequences, around 50% occurring once. The clonotype was recovered from a human donor with aplastic anemia. The genes are TRBV5-1 and TRBJ2-5; a weak D match, TRBD2 (5 bases). The sample consisted of sorted CD4+, CD8+, or CD8+CD57+ T cells (not recorded which) from PBMCs. The chain's CDR3 is CASSLAEGEETQYF. The CDR3 DNA follows: TGCGCCAGCAGCTTGGCCGAGGGCGAAGAGACCCAGTACTTC. Full variable domain (remainder filled in from reference TRBV5-1 and TRBJ2-5): KAGVTQTPRYLIKTRGQQVTLSCSPISGHRSVSWYQQTPGQGLQFLFEYFSETQRNKGNFPGRFSGRQFSNSRSEMNVSTLELGDSALYLCASSLAEGEETQYFGPGTRLLVL.